Below, 32 T cell receptor beta chains from the same sample are listed, as sequenced in a study of cytomegalovirus exposure and HLA in healthy donors. The assay was immunoSEQ multiplex PCR, and TCRdb's table has in-frame clones only and misses some. The sample consists of approximately 81,000 clones, 85% to 95% of them appearing once. Sequencing was carried out using PBMCs. All receptors come from a man aged 18 to 29 in good health and CMV-seronegative.

The CDR3 sequence is CASSLGDRARETQYF. As DNA, the CDR3 is TGTGCCAGCAGCTTAGGGGACAGGGCAAGGGAGACCCAGTACTTC. The J gene is TRBJ2-5, the V gene TRBV11-3, with 9 positions matching TRBD1. Germline assignment: CDR1 SGHNT and CDR2 YENEEA. The CDR3 spans 15 residues. The J segment lost 5 bases and the V segment lost 1 base, leaving 5 bases of the junction unmatched.

The rearrangement uses TRBV29-1 and TRBJ1-1; D uncertain. Germline assignment: CDR1 SQVTM and CDR2 ANQGSEA. The CDR3 sequence is 9 residues long. Trimming removed 7 bases at V and 5 bases at J, with 5 bases between. CDR3 bases: TGCAGCGCCGGTACTGAAGCTTTCTTT. Translated, it gives CSAGTEAFF.

The rearrangement links TRBV14 to TRBJ2-5; D might be TRBD2 (6 bases). The CDR3 is 14 residues long. Germline V gene sequence: CDR1 SGHDN, CDR2 FVKESK. V dropped 1 base and J dropped 5 bases, with 11 bases sitting between them. CDR3 sequence (DNA): TGTGCCAGCAGCCAAGTCCTAGCGCGGGAGACCCAGTACTTC. Translation: CASSQVLARETQYF.

The chain is built from TRBV19 and TRBJ1-5; D gene ambiguous. There are 14 residues in the CDR3. Trimming took off 9 bases at V and 5 bases at J, with 17 bases between the two ends. Germline CDR1 and CDR2: LNHDA and SQIVND (reference sequence). The CDR3 DNA sequence: TGTGCCAGCGCACTACACGGGGTTTATCAGCCCCAGCATTTT. As protein: CASALHGVYQPQHF. The full variable domain, in which reference TRBV19 and TRBJ1-5 provide the parts outside the CDR3, is DGGITQSPKYLFRKEGQNVTLSCEQNLNHDAMYWYRQDPGQGLRLIYYSQIVNDFQKGDIAEGYSVSREKKESFPLTVTSAQKNPTAFYLCASALHGVYQPQHFGDGTRLSIL.

V is TRBV18 and J is TRBJ1-2; D gene ambiguous. The CDR3 contains 15 residues. The germline V and J ends were trimmed by 5 bases and 7 bases, with 20 bases remaining between them. Germline V gives CDR1 KGHSH, CDR2 LQKENI. The CDR3 loop reads CASSVQHGGEAGYTF. The CDR3 region has the DNA TGTGCCAGCTCAGTTCAACACGGAGGCGAGGCTGGCTACACCTTC.

J is TRBJ1-1 and V is TRBV11-3; TRBD1 agrees at 7 bases. Germline V gene sequence: CDR1 SGHNT, CDR2 YENEEA. There are 16 residues in the CDR3. The V gene end was trimmed by 5 bases and the J gene end by 1 base; junction bases not matched to a gene: 10. CDR3 nucleotides: TGTGCCAGCAGCGCTAGGACAGGTTTGGGGAACACTGAAGCTTTCTTT. It encodes CASSARTGLGNTEAFF.

The genes are TRBV5-1 and TRBJ1-5; no firm D call. CDR1 is SGHRS, CDR2 YFSETQ, per germline. This CDR3 spans 15 amino acids. V was pared by 0 bases and J by 2 bases, with 9 bases between. CDR3: CASSLAGNGNQPQHF. In nucleotides, the CDR3 is TGCGCCAGCAGCTTGGCCGGGAATGGCAATCAGCCCCAGCATTTT.

The CDR3 loop is CASSESGREGNGYTF. As DNA, the CDR3 is TGTGCCAGCAGTGAATCGGGCAGGGAGGGGAATGGCTACACCTTC. The rearrangement links TRBV6-1 to TRBJ1-2; the D gene is possibly TRBD1 (5 bases). This CDR3 region has 15 residues. CDR1 is MNHNS, CDR2 SASEGT, per germline. With 2 bases removed from V and 6 bases from J, the gap between germline ends came to 16 bases.

The rearrangement joins TRBV30 to TRBJ1-3; maybe TRBD1 (6 bases). The CDR3 runs 16 residues. V dropped 3 bases and J dropped 0 bases, with 15 bases sitting between them. CDR1 and CDR2 (germline): GTSNPN, SVGIG (reference sequence). DNA for the CDR3: TGTGCCTGGAGCCCCGGGGGGGGCGGCTCTGGAAACACCATATATTTT. Protein sequence: CAWSPGGGGSGNTIYF.

This chain connects TRBV5-4 to TRBJ2-3; the match to TRBD2 covers 12 bases. The V and J ends lost 4 bases and 6 bases, in that order; junction bases with no gene match: 6. Per the germline V gene, CDR1 is SGHNT and CDR2 is YYREEE (reference sequence). The CDR3 contains 15 residues. The CDR3 DNA sequence: TGTGCCAGCAGCATAACTAGCGGGGGGCCGGATACGCAGTATTTT. Its translation: CASSITSGGPDTQYF.

The chain links TRBV10-1 to TRBJ2-6; weak D call: TRBD1 (6 bases). This CDR3 contains 17 residues. Germline CDR1 is WNHNN and CDR2 is SYGVQD (reference sequence). Trimming took 0 bases from V and 2 from J, leaving 11 bases between them. CDR3 in DNA: TGCGCCAGCAGTGAGTCGCGGCAGGGGACTGGGGCCAACGTCCTGACTTTC. Protein sequence: CASSESRQGTGANVLTF.

CDR3 amino acids: CASSPDKTGELFF. The CDR3 DNA reads as TGTGCCAGCTCACCAGACAAGACCGGGGAGCTGTTTTTT. The chain carries TRBV18 and TRBJ2-2; D unclear. Trimming left V 2 bases short and J 5 bases short, with 6 bases between. CDR3 size: 13 residues. Germline values: CDR1 KGHSH, CDR2 LQKENI.

In its sample, this clone was seen once. The chain is built from TRBV20-1 and TRBJ2-1; D gene unclear. The CDR3 totals 10 residues. Trimming cost V 7 bases and J 10 bases, with 11 bases left between them. Germline V CDR1 and CDR2: DFQATT, SNEGSKA (reference sequence). This chain's CDR3 is CSVNSPEQFF. CDR3 DNA: TGCAGTGTTAACAGTCCCGAGCAGTTCTTC.

The CDR3 sequence: CASGEGQTNEKLFF. For the CDR3, the DNA is TGTGCCAGCGGGGAGGGTCAAACTAATGAAAAACTGTTTTTT. The V and J genes are TRBV27 and TRBJ1-4; D is unresolved. The germline gives CDR1 MNHEY, CDR2 SMNVEV (reference sequence). V lost 8 bases and J 1 base, leaving 11 bases between the germline ends. CDR3 size: 14 residues.

The V and J genes are TRBV30 and TRBJ1-2; D gene uncertain. V lost 3 bases, J lost 3 bases, and 5 bases lay in between. CDR1 is GTSNPN, CDR2 SVGIG, per germline (reference sequence). The length of the CDR3 is 11 residues. CDR3 in DNA: TGTGCCTGGAGCCCAGACTATGGCTACACCTTC. Amino acid sequence: CAWSPDYGYTF.

V is TRBV11-2 and J is TRBJ2-3; TRBD2 might be the D (7 bases). Trimming cost V 0 bases and J 4 bases, with 14 bases left between them. The length of the CDR3 is 16 residues. The germline V gene has CDR1 SGHAT and CDR2 FQNNGV. CDR3 loop: CASSLDWEGGPDTQYF. The CDR3 DNA follows: TGTGCCAGCAGCTTAGATTGGGAGGGGGGGCCAGATACGCAGTATTTT. The variable domain in full, completed from reference TRBV11-2 and TRBJ2-3, reads EAGVAQSPRYKIIEKRQSVAFWCNPISGHATLYWYQQILGQGPKLLIQFQNNGVVDDSQLPKDRFSAERLKGVDSTLKIQPAKLEDSAVYLCASSLDWEGGPDTQYFGPGTRLTVL.

This clone appeared once. The chain uses TRBV5-4 and TRBJ2-7, with 8 bases lining up with TRBD2. Per the germline V gene, CDR1 is SGHNT and CDR2 is YYREEE (reference sequence). The CDR3 sequence is 15 residues long. The ends lost 1 base at V and 0 bases at J; junction bases unmatched: 3. CDR3 coding DNA: TGTGCCAGCAGCTTGTCCAGCGGGAGCTCCTACGAGCAGTACTTC. The encoded protein is CASSLSSGSSYEQYF.

J is TRBJ2-7 and V is TRBV27; D is unresolved. The CDR3 covers 12 residues. V lost 6 bases and J 2 bases, leaving 8 bases between the germline ends. Germline values: CDR1 MNHEY, CDR2 SMNVEV (reference sequence). Written as DNA, the CDR3 is TGTGCCAGCAGGAACAGTCCCTACGAGCAGTACTTC. Translating it yields CASRNSPYEQYF.

This chain connects TRBV6-4 to TRBJ2-2; possibly TRBD2 for D (5 bases). CDR3 length equals 16 residues. Trimming removed 4 bases at V and 5 bases at J, with 17 bases between. Germline lookup yields CDR1 MRHNA and CDR2 SNTAGT. The CDR3 loop reads CASSVELALATGELFF. The DNA for the CDR3 is TGTGCCAGCAGTGTTGAGCTAGCATTGGCTACCGGGGAGCTGTTTTTT.

The genes are TRBV5-5 and TRBJ1-1; 8 positions agree with TRBD1. The ends lost 3 bases at V and 9 bases at J; junction bases unmatched: 7. Germline values: CDR1 SGHKS, CDR2 YYEKEE (reference sequence). The CDR3 runs 13 residues. This CDR3 reads CASSSLGQGKAFF. CDR3 coding DNA: TGTGCCAGCAGCTCCCTCGGACAGGGAAAAGCTTTCTTT.

J is TRBJ1-4 and V is TRBV2; D is possibly TRBD1 (5 bases). The germline CDR1 and CDR2 sequences are SNHLY and FYNNEI. V was trimmed by 2 bases and J by 7 bases, leaving 14 bases between them. CDR3 length equals 15 residues. CDR3: CASSEPWGESEKLFF. DNA of the CDR3: TGTGCCAGCAGTGAACCTTGGGGCGAGAGTGAAAAACTGTTTTTT.

The V call is TRBV27, the J call TRBJ1-2, with D possibly being TRBD1 (6 bases). CDR1 and CDR2 from the germline V gene are MNHEY and SMNVEV (reference sequence). V lost 7 bases and J lost 7, with 19 bases in between. This CDR3 region has 14 residues. The CDR3: CASTILQGSAGYTF. The CDR3 nucleotides read TGTGCCAGCACCATACTACAGGGAAGTGCTGGCTACACCTTC.

Here the CDR3 DNA reads TGCGCCAGCAGCTTTCGGACAGGGGGCGAACTAGCCAAAAACATTCAGTACTTC. Its translation is CASSFRTGGELAKNIQYF. V and J are TRBV5-1 and TRBJ2-4; 11 nucleotides match TRBD1. After removal of 2 bases from V and 0 bases from J, the junction contained 7 bases not matched to a gene. The CDR3 length is 18 residues. CDR1 SGHRS and CDR2 YFSETQ come from the germline V gene.

J is TRBJ1-5 and V is TRBV18, with D maybe TRBD1 (5 bases). The V and J ends lost 3 bases and 0 bases respectively, with 12 bases between them. The CDR3 covers 16 residues. Germline V lookup: CDR1 KGHSH, CDR2 LQKENI. In DNA, the CDR3 is TGTGCCAGCTCACCCGACAGACTGAATAGCAATCAGCCCCAGCATTTT. Amino acid sequence: CASSPDRLNSNQPQHF.

This chain's CDR3 is CASSLDGPYYATNEKLFF. For the CDR3, the DNA is TGCGCCAGCAGCTTGGATGGGCCCTATTATGCAACTAATGAAAAACTGTTTTTT. The J gene is TRBJ1-4, the V gene TRBV5-1; D call uncertain. Germline CDR1 SGHRS, CDR2 YFSETQ. CDR3 length: 18 residues. Trimming stripped 0 bases from V and 0 bases from J, with 15 bases between.

This clone showed up just once. This chain uses TRBV5-1 with TRBJ2-6, with a possible D match to TRBD1 (5 bases). The CDR3 totals 16 residues. Deletions cut 0 bases from V and 2 bases from J, with 9 bases between. Germline CDR1 reads SGHRS; CDR2 reads YFSETQ. CDR3 sequence (DNA): TGCGCCAGCAGCTTGGCCGTAGGGGCTGGGGCCAACGTCCTGACTTTC. It codes for CASSLAVGAGANVLTF. Full variable domain (rest looked up from reference TRBV5-1 and TRBJ2-6): KAGVTQTPRYLIKTRGQQVTLSCSPISGHRSVSWYQQTPGQGLQFLFEYFSETQRNKGNFPGRFSGRQFSNSRSEMNVSTLELGDSALYLCASSLAVGAGANVLTFGAGSRLTVL.

This clone was observed a single time. V gene TRBV10-3 combines with J gene TRBJ1-1; 9 nucleotides match TRBD1. The V and J ends lost 7 bases and 7 bases, in that order; junction bases with no gene match: 16. Germline loops: CDR1 ENHRY, CDR2 SYGVKD. The CDR3 contains 16 residues. The CDR3 loop reads CAINSGTGNELREAFF. The DNA of the CDR3 is TGTGCCATCAATTCCGGGACAGGGAACGAACTACGTGAAGCTTTCTTT.

The chain combines TRBV27 with TRBJ2-5, with D possibly matching TRBD1 (5 bases). CDR1 MNHEY and CDR2 SMNVEV come from the germline V gene (reference sequence). Trimming pared 3 bases from V and 3 bases from J, leaving 8 bases between. CDR3 size: 13 residues. The CDR3 DNA reads as TGTGCCAGCAGTTTGACAGTCGAAGAGACCCAGTACTTC. This encodes CASSLTVEETQYF.

The chain carries TRBV7-3 and TRBJ2-6; TRBD1 matches 7 bases. After removal of 5 bases from V and 4 bases from J, the junction contained 14 bases not matched to a gene. CDR1 is SGHTA, CDR2 FQGTGA, per germline. The CDR3 is made up of 18 amino acids. As DNA, the CDR3 is TGTGCCAGCAGCCTTACAGGGGCCCGTCTAACCGGGGCCAACGTCCTGACTTTC. Translation gives CASSLTGARLTGANVLTF.

This chain links TRBV7-9 with TRBJ1-1, with TRBD1 identical over 7 bases. Germline assignment: CDR1 SEHNR and CDR2 FQNEAQ (reference sequence). This CDR3 has 14 residues. J lost 1 base, V lost 3 bases, and 2 bases had no gene match. CDR3 nucleotides: TGTGCCAGCAGCTTTGGGACAGAGAACACTGAAGCTTTCTTT. Amino acids: CASSFGTENTEAFF. The full variable domain, rest sourced from reference TRBV7-9 and TRBJ1-1, is DTGVSQNPRHKITKRGQNVTFRCDPISEHNRLYWYRQTLGQGPEFLTYFQNEAQLEKSRLLSDRFSAERPKGSFSTLEIQRTEQGDSAMYLCASSFGTENTEAFFGQGTRLTVV.

This rearrangement joins TRBV6-5 to TRBJ2-7; D is perhaps TRBD2 (6 bases). Germline CDR1 MNHEY, CDR2 SVGAGI. With 0 bases removed from V and 0 bases from J, the gap between germline ends came to 9 bases. The CDR3 covers 15 residues. This CDR3 is CASSYSSGGSYEQYF. CDR3 sequence (DNA): TGTGCCAGCAGTTACTCATCCGGGGGCTCCTACGAGCAGTACTTC.

The chain employs TRBV7-8 and TRBJ2-3; D might be TRBD1 (5 bases). The CDR3 totals 16 residues. V lost 7 bases to trimming and J lost 7 bases, with 24 bases between them. Per germline, CDR1 SGHVS and CDR2 FQNEAQ. The CDR3 region is CASTFWGLGKENTQYF. For the CDR3, the DNA is TGTGCCAGCACTTTCTGGGGCCTTGGAAAAGAAAATACGCAGTATTTT.